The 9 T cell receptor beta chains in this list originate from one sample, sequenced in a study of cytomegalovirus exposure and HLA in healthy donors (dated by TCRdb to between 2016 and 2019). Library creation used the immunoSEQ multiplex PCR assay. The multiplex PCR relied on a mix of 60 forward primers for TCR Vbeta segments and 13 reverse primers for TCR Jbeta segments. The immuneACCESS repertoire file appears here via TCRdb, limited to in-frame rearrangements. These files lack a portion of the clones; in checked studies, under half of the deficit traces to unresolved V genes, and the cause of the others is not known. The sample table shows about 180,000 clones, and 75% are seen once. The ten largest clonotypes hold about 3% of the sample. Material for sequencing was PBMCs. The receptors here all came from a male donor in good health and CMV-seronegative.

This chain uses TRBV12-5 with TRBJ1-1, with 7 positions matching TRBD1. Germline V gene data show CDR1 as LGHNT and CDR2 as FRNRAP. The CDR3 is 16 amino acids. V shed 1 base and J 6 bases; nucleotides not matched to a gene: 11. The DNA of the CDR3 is TGTGCTAGTGGTTTGGCCCTAGGGGACAGAGACGCTGAAGCTTTCTTT. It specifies CASGLALGDRDAEAFF.

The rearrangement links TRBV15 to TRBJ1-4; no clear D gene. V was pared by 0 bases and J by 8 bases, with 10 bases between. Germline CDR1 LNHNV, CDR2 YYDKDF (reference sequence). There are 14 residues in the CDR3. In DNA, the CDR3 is TGTGCCACCAGCAGAGATCGGGGTAGCGAAAAACTGTTTTTT. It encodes CATSRDRGSEKLFF.

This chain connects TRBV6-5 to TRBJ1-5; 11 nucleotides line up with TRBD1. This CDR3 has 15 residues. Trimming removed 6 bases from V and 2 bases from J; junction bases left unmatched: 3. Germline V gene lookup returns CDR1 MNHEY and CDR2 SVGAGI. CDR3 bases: TGTGCCAGCAGCCGGGACAGGGGGGGCAATCAGCCCCAGCATTTT. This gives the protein CASSRDRGGNQPQHF.

The DNA of the CDR3 is TGTGCCCAACATCCTCTTGATACGGGGCGGGAGGAGGTATATGAGCAGTTCTTC. Protein: CAQHPLDTGREEVYEQFF. The chain joins TRBV30 to TRBJ2-1, with 8 bases lining up with TRBD2. The germline V gene has CDR1 GTSNPN and CDR2 SVGIG (reference sequence). V gave up 8 bases and J gave up 8 bases; unmatched junction bases: 26. This CDR3 has 18 residues.

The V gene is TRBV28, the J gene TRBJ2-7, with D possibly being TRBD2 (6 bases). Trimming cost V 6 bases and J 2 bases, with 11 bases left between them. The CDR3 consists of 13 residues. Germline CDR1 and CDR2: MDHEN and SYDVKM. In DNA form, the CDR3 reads TGTGCCAGCAGGGCCGGGACTGCCTACGAGCAGTACTTC. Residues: CASRAGTAYEQYF.

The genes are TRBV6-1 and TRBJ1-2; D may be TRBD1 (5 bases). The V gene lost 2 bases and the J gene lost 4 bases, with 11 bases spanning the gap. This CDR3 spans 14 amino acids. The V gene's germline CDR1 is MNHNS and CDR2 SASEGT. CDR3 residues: CASSESWGRYGYTF. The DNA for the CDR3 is TGTGCCAGCAGTGAAAGCTGGGGCCGCTATGGCTACACCTTC.

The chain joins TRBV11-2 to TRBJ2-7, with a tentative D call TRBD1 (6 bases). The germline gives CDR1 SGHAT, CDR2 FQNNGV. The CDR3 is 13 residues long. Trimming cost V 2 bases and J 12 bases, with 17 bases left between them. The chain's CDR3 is CASSLSRTVGRYF. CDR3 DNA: TGTGCCAGCAGCTTATCCCGGACAGTCGGGCGGTACTTC.

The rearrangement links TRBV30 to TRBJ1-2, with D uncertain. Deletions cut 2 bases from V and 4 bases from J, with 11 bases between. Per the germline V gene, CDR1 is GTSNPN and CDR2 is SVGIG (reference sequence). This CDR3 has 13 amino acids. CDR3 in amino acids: CAWSTQVSYGYTF. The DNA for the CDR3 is TGTGCCTGGAGTACCCAGGTTAGCTATGGCTACACCTTC. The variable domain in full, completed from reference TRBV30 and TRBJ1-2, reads SQTIHQWPATLVQPVGSPLSLECTVEGTSNPNLYWYRQAAGRGLQLLFYSVGIGQISSEVPQNLSASRPQDRQFILSSKKLLLSDSGFYLCAWSTQVSYGYTFGSGTRLTVV.

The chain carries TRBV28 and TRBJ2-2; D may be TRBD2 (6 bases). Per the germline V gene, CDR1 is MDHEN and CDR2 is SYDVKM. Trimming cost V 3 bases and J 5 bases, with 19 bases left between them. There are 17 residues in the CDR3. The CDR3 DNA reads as TGTGCCAGCAGTTTGGCCCCGCCGGGAGTTGGTACCGGGGAGCTGTTTTTT. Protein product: CASSLAPPGVGTGELFF.